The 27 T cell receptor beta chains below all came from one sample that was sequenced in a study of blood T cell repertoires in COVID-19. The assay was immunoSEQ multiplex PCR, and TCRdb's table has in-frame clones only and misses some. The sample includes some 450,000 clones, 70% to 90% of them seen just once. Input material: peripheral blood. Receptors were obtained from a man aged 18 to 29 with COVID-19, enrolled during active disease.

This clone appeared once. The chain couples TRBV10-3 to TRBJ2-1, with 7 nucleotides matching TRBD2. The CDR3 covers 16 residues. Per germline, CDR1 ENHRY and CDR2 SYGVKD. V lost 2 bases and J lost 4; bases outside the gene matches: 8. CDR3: CAISEGGGAKYNEQFF. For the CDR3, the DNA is TGTGCCATCAGTGAGGGGGGAGGGGCTAAATACAATGAGCAGTTCTTC.

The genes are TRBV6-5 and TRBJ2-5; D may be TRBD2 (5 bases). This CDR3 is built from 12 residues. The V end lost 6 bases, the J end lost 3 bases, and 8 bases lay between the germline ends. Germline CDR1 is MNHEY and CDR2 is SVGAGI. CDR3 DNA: TGTGCCAGCAGACGGGGTGAAGAGACCCAGTACTTC. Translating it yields CASRRGEETQYF.

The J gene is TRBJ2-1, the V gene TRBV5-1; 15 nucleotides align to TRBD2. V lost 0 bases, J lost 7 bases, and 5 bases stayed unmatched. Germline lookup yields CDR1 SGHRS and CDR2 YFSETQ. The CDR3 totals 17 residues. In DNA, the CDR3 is TGCGCCAGCAGCTTGGCCGGCGGGACTAGCGGGGGGAATGAGCAGTTCTTC. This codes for CASSLAGGTSGGNEQFF.

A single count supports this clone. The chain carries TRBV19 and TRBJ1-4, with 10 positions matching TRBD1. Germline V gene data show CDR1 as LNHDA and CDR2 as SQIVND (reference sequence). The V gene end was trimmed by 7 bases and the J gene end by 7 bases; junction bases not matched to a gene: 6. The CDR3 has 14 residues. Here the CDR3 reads CASKRQGAVEKLFF. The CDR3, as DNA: TGTGCCAGTAAACGACAGGGGGCTGTTGAAAAACTGTTTTTT.

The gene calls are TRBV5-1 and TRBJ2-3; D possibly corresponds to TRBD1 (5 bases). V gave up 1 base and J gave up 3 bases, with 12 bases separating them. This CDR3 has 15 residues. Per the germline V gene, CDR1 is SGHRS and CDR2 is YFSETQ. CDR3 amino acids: CASSLQGSVTDTQYF. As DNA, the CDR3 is TGCGCCAGCAGCTTGCAGGGCTCGGTGACAGATACGCAGTATTTT.

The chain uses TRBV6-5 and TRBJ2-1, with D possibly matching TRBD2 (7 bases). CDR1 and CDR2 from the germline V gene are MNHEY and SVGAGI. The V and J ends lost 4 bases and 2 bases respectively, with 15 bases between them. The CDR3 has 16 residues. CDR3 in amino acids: CASSSGGGATYNEQFF. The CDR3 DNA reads TGTGCCAGCAGTTCCGGAGGGGGGGCTACCTACAATGAGCAGTTCTTC.

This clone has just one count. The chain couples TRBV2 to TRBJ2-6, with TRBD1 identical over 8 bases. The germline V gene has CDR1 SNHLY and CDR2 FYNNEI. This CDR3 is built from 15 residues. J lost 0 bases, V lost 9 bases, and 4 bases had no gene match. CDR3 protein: CASGGQASGANVLTF. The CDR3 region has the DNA TGTGCCAGTGGGGGACAGGCCTCTGGGGCCAACGTCCTGACTTTC.

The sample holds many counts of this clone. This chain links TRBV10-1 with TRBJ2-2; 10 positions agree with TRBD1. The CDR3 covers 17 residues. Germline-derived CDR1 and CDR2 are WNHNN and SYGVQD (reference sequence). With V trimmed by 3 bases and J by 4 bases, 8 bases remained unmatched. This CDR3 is CASSDPGDRGGTGELFF. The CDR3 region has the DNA TGCGCCAGCAGTGACCCGGGGGACAGGGGAGGCACCGGGGAGCTGTTTTTT.

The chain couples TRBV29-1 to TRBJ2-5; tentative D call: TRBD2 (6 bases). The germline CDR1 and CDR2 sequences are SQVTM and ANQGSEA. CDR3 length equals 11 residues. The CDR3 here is CGGLRSETQYF. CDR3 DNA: TGCGGGGGACTGAGGTCTGAGACCCAGTACTTC. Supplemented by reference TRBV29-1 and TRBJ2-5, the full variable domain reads SAVISQKPSRDICQRGTSLTIQCQVDSQVTMMFWYRQQPGQSLTLIATANQGSEATYESGFVIDKFPISRPNLTFSTLTVSNMSPEDSSIYLCGGLRSETQYFGPGTRLLVL.

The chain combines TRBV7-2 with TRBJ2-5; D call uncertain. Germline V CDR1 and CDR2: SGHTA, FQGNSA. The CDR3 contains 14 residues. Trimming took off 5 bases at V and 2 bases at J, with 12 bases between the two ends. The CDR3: CASSPLPKQETQYF. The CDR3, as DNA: TGTGCCAGCAGCCCGCTGCCTAAACAAGAGACCCAGTACTTC. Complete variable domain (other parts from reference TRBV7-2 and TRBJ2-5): GAGVSQSPSNKVTEKGKDVELRCDPISGHTALYWYRQSLGQGLEFLIYFQGNSAPDKSGLPSDRFSAERTGGSVSTLTIQRTQQEDSAVYLCASSPLPKQETQYFGPGTRLLVL.

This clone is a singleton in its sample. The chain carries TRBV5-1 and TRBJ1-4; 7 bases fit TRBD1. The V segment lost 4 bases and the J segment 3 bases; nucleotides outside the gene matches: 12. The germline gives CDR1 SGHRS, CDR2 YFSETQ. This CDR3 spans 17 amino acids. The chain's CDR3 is CASSEIWTGYANEKLFF. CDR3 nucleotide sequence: TGCGCCAGCAGCGAGATATGGACAGGATATGCTAATGAAAAACTGTTTTTT. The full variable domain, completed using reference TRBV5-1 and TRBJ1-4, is KAGVTQTPRYLIKTRGQQVTLSCSPISGHRSVSWYQQTPGQGLQFLFEYFSETQRNKGNFPGRFSGRQFSNSRSEMNVSTLELGDSALYLCASSEIWTGYANEKLFFGSGTQLSVL.

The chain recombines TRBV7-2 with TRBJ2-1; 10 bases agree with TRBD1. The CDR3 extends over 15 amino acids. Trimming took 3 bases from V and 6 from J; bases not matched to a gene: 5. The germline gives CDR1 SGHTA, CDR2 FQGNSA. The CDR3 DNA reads TGTGCCAGCAGCTTCAGACAGGGGGCTCTCAATGAGCAGTTCTTC. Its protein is CASSFRQGALNEQFF.

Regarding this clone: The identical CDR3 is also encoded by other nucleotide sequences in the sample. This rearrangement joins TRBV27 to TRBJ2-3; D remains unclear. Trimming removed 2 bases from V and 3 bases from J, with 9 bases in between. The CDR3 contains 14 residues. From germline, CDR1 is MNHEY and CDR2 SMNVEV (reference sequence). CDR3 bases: TGTGCCAGCAGTTTAGGCTGGTCAACAGATACGCAGTATTTT. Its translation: CASSLGWSTDTQYF.

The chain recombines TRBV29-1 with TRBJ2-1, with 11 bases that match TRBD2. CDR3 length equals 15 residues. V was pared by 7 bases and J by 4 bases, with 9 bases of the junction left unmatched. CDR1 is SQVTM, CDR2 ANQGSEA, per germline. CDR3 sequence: CSGLGTSGEYNEQFF. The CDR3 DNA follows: TGCAGCGGGCTTGGGACTAGCGGAGAGTACAATGAGCAGTTCTTC.

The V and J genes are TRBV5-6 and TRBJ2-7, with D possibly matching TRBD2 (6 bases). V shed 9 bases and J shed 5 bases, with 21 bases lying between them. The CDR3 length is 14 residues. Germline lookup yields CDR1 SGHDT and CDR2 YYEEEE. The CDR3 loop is CATGEAGRSNEQYF. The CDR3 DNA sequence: TGTGCCACCGGGGAAGCGGGCCGGTCCAACGAGCAGTACTTC.

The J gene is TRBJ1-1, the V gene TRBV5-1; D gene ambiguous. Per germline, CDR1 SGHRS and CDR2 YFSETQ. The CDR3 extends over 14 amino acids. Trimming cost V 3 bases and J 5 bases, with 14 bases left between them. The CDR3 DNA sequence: TGCGCCAGCAGCTCCGTCCTGGGGAGGACTGAAGCTTTCTTT. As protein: CASSSVLGRTEAFF.

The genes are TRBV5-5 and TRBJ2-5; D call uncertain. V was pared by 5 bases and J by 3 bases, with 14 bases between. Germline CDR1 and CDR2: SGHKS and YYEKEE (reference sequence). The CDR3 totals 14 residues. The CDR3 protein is CASSWAPKKETQYF. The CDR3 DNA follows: TGTGCCAGCAGTTGGGCACCTAAGAAAGAGACCCAGTACTTC.

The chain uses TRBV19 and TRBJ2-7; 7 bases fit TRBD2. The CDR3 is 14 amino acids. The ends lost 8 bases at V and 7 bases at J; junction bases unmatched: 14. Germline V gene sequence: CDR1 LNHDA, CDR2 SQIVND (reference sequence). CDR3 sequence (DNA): TGTGCCAGTGGGACCGGGACTATCTTGGGGGAGCAGTACTTC. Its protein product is CASGTGTILGEQYF.

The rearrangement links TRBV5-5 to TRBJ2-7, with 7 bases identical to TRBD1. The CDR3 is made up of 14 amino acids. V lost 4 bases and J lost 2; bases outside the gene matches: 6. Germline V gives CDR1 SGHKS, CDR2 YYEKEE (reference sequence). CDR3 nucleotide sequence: TGTGCCAGCAGCCCAGGGACAGCCACCTACGAGCAGTACTTC. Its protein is CASSPGTATYEQYF. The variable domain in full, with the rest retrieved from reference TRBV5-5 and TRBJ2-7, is DAGVTQSPTHLIKTRGQQVTLRCSPISGHKSVSWYQQVLGQGPQFIFQYYEKEERGRGNFPDRFSARQFPNYSSELNVNALLLGDSALYLCASSPGTATYEQYFGPGTRLTVT.

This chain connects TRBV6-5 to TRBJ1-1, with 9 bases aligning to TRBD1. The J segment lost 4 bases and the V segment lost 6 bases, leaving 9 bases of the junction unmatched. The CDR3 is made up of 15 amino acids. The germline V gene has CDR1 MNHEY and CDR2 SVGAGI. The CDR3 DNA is TGTGCCAGCAGCCAGGGACAGGGATTTCGCACTGAAGCTTTCTTT. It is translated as CASSQGQGFRTEAFF.

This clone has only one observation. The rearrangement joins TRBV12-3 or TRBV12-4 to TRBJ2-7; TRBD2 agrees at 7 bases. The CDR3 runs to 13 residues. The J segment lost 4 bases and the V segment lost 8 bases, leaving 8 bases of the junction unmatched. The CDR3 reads CASGEGLGYEQYF. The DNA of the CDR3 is TGTGCCAGCGGGGAGGGGCTTGGGTACGAGCAGTACTTC.

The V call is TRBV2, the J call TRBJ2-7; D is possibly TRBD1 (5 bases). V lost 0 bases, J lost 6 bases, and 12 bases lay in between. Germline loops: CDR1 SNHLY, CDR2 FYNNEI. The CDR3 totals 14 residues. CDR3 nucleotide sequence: TGTGCCAGCAGTGAAGCGCAGGGAAGCCGCGAGCAGTACTTC. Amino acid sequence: CASSEAQGSREQYF.

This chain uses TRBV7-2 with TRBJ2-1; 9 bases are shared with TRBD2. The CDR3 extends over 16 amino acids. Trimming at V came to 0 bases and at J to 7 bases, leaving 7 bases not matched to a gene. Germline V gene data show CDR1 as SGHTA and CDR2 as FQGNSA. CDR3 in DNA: TGTGCCAGCAGCTTAGCTGGGACTAGCTCGAGGAATGAGCAGTTCTTC. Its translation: CASSLAGTSSRNEQFF.

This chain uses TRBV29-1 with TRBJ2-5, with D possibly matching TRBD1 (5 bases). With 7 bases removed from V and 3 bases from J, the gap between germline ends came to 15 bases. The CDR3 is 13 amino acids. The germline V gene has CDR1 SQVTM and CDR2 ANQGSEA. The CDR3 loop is CSAQGLEEETQYF. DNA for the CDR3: TGCAGCGCTCAGGGATTAGAGGAAGAGACCCAGTACTTC.

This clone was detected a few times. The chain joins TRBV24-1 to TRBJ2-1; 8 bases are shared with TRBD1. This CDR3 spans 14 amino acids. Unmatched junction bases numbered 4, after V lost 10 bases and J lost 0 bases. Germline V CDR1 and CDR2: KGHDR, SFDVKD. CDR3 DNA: TGTGCCACAAGAACAGGGGGCTCCTACAATGAGCAGTTCTTC. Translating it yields CATRTGGSYNEQFF.

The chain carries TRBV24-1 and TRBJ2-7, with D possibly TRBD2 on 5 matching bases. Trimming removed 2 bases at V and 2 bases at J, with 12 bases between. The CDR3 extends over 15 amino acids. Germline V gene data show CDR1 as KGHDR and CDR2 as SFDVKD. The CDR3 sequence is CATSDSASGPYEQYF. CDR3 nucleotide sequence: TGTGCCACCAGTGATTCCGCAAGCGGTCCCTACGAGCAGTACTTC.

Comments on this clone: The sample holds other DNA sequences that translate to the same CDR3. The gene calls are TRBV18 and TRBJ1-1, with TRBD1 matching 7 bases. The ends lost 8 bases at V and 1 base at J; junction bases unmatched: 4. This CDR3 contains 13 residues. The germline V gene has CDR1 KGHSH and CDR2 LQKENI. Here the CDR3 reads CASAGTENTEAFF. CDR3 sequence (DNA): TGTGCCAGCGCAGGGACAGAGAACACTGAAGCTTTCTTT.